This T cell receptor (beta chain) was captured by sequencing in a study of blood T cell repertoires in COVID-19. The overall study: The United States, Italy and Spain were the sources of the acute and convalescent COVID-19 samples.

This CDR3 comprises 13 residues. The junction had 0 bases not matched to a gene; V was cut back by 4 bases and J by 1 base. CDR1 is GTSNPN, CDR2 SVGIG, per germline (reference sequence). Enrolled during active infection, Seattle patients were then followed longitudinally. Study processing details: Estimation of nucleated cell counts relied on the amplification of reference gene primers. Measured with immunoSEQ multiplex PCR; TCRdb has only the in-frame clones, and not every one. V and J calls and clone size come straight from that table; D and trimming were deduced from the DNA. The table records approximately 350,000 clones, approximately 86% of them present only once. This clone showed up just once.

This receptor was identified in a woman aged 60-75 years with COVID-19, enrolled during active disease. The specimen was peripheral blood. The rearrangement links TRBV30 to TRBJ2-7; 11 nucleotides match TRBD2. CDR3 region: CAWTSGGSYEQYF. CDR3 coding DNA: TGTGCCTGGACTAGCGGGGGGTCCTACGAGCAGTACTTC.